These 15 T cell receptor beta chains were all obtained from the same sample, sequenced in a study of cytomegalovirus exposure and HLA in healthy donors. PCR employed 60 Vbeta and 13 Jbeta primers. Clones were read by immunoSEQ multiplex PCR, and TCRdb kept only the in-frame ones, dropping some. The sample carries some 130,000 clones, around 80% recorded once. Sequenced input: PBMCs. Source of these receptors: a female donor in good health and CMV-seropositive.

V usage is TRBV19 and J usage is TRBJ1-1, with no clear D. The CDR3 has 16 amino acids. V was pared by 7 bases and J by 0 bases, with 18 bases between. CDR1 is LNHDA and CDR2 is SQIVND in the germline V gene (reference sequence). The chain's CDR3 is CASTPLFREVNTEAFF. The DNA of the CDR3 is TGTGCCAGTACCCCTCTCTTTCGGGAGGTGAACACTGAAGCTTTCTTT. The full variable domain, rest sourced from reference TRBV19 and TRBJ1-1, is DGGITQSPKYLFRKEGQNVTLSCEQNLNHDAMYWYRQDPGQGLRLIYYSQIVNDFQKGDIAEGYSVSREKKESFPLTVTSAQKNPTAFYLCASTPLFREVNTEAFFGQGTRLTVV.

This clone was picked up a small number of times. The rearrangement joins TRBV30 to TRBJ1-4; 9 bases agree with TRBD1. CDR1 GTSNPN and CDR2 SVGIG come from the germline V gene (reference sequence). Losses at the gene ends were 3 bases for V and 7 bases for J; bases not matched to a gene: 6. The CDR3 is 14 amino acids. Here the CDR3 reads CAWRETGGGEKLFF. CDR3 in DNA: TGTGCCTGGAGAGAAACAGGGGGCGGTGAAAAACTGTTTTTT.

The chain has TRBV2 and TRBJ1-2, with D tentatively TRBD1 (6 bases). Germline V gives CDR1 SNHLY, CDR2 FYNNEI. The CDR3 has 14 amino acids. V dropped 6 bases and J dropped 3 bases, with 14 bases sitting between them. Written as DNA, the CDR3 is TGTGCCAGCAGCCAACAGGGAAGGGACTATGGCTACACCTTC. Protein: CASSQQGRDYGYTF.

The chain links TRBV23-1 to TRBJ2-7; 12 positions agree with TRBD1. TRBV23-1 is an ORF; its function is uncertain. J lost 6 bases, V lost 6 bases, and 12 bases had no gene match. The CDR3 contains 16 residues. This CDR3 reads CASSPGTGGDLSEQYF. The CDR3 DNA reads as TGCGCCAGCAGCCCCGGGACAGGGGGCGATCTGAGCGAGCAGTACTTC.

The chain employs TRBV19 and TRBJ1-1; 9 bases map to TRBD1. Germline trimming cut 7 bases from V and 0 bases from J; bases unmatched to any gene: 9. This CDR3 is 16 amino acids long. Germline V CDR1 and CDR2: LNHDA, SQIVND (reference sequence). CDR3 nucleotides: TGTGCCAGTACCCACAGGGGGCCCTCGATGAACACTGAAGCTTTCTTT. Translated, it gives CASTHRGPSMNTEAFF.

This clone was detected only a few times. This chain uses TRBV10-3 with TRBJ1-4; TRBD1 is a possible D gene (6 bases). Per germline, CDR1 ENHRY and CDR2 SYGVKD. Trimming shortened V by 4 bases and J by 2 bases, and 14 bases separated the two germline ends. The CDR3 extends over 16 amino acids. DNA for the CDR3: TGTGCCATCAGTGCTCGAGGGGGGGCCACTAATGAAAAACTGTTTTTT. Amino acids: CAISARGGATNEKLFF.

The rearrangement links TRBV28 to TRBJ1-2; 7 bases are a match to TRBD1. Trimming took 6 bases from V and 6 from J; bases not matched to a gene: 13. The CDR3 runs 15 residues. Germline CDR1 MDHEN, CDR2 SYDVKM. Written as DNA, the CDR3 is TGTGCCAGCAGCCCCTCCTCCGGACAGGACCATGGCTACACCTTC. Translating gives CASSPSSGQDHGYTF.

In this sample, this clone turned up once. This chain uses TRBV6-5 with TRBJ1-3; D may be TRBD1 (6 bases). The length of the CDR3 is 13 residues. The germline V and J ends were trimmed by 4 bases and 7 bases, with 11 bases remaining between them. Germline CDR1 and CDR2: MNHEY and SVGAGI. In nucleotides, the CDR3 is TGTGCCAGCAGTTTGGTGCAGGGGAACACCATATATTTT. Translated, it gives CASSLVQGNTIYF.

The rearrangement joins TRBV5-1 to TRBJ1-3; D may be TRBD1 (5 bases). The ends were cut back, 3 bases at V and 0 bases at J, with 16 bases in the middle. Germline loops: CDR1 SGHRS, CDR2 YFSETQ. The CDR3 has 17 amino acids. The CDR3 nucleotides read TGCGCCAGCAGCTCTCACAACCTTCAGGGCTCTGGAAACACCATATATTTT. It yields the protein CASSSHNLQGSGNTIYF. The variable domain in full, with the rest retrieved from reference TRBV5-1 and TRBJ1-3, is KAGVTQTPRYLIKTRGQQVTLSCSPISGHRSVSWYQQTPGQGLQFLFEYFSETQRNKGNFPGRFSGRQFSNSRSEMNVSTLELGDSALYLCASSSHNLQGSGNTIYFGEGSWLTVV.

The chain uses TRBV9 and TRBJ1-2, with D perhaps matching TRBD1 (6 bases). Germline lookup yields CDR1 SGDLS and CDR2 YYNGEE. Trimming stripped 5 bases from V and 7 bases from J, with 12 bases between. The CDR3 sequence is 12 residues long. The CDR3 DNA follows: TGTGCCAGCAGAGATACAGGGATTGGCTACACCTTC. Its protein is CASRDTGIGYTF.

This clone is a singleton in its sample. The CDR3, as DNA: TGTGCCAGCAGCCGAGGGGGCTACGGGGCCAACGTCCTGACTTTC. It yields the protein CASSRGGYGANVLTF. The chain employs TRBV5-4 and TRBJ2-6; TRBD1 matches 7 bases. Germline CDR1 is SGHNT and CDR2 is YYREEE (reference sequence). J was trimmed by 4 bases and V by 4 bases; bases with no gene match: 5. This CDR3 is 15 amino acids long.

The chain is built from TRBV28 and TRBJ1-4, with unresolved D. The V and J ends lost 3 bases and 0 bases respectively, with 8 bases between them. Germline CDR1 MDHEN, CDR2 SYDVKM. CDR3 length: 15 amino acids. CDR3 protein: CASSFIGATNEKLFF. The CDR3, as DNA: TGTGCCAGCAGTTTTATCGGGGCAACTAATGAAAAACTGTTTTTT.

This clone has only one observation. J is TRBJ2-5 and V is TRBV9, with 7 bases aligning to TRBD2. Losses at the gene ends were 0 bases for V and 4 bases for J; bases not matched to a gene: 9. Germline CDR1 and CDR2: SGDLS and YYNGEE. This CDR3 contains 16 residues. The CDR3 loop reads CASSVGHGGRPETQYF. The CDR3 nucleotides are TGTGCCAGCAGCGTAGGGCATGGCGGGAGACCAGAGACCCAGTACTTC.

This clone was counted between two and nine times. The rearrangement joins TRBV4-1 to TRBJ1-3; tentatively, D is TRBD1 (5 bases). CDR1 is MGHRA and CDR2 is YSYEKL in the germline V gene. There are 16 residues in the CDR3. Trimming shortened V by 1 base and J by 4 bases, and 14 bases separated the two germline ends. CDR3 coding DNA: TGCGCCAGCAGCCAAGTTGGGCAGGGCCTGGGAAACACCATATATTTT. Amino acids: CASSQVGQGLGNTIYF.

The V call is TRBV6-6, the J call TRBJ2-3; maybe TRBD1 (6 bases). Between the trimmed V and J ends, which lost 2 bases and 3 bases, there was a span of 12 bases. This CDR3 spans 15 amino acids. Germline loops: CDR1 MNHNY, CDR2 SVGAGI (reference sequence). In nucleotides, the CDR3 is TGTGCCAGCAGTTACCCAGGGGAAGGAACAGATACGCAGTATTTT. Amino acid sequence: CASSYPGEGTDTQYF.